These 10 T cell receptor beta chains were sequenced from one sample in a study of T cell responses to AZD1222 COVID-19 vaccine. The method was immunoSEQ multiplex PCR; TCRdb's version includes in-frame clones alone and lacks a portion of them. This sample has tens of thousands of clones, with about nine tenths found just once. The starting material was peripheral blood, obtained on day 0 of AZD1222 vaccination. These receptors all stem from an adult in good health.

The chain recombines TRBV15 with TRBJ1-5; the match to TRBD1 covers 7 bases. This CDR3 is built from 13 residues. The trim removed 11 bases at V and 3 bases at J, leaving 7 bases unmatched. Germline lookup yields CDR1 LNHNV and CDR2 YYDKDF (reference sequence). The CDR3 bases are TGTGCCTCCCGGGACAGCTCCAATCAGCCCCAGCATTTT. It yields the protein CASRDSSNQPQHF.

This chain joins TRBV2 and TRBJ2-3, with 8 bases that match TRBD2. The CDR3 is made up of 14 amino acids. Germline V gene sequence: CDR1 SNHLY, CDR2 FYNNEI. V was pared by 7 bases and J by 2 bases, with 5 bases of the junction left unmatched. The CDR3 here is CASIRGGNTDTQYF. The CDR3 DNA follows: TGTGCCAGCATACGCGGGGGGAACACAGATACGCAGTATTTT.

This chain connects TRBV19 to TRBJ2-7, with D possibly being TRBD1 (5 bases). The V gene's germline CDR1 is LNHDA and CDR2 SQIVND (reference sequence). The V end lost 0 bases, the J end lost 0 bases, and 12 bases lay between the germline ends. The CDR3 length is 16 residues. The DNA for the CDR3 is TGTGCCAGTAGTATAGATCCTCAGGGATCCTCCTACGAGCAGTACTTC. Translated, it gives CASSIDPQGSSYEQYF.

This clone was seen a handful of times. The chain has TRBV6-4 and TRBJ1-5, with D unresolved. CDR3 length equals 13 residues. Germline V lookup: CDR1 MRHNA, CDR2 SNTAGT. Trimming pared 3 bases from V and 3 bases from J, leaving 6 bases between. This CDR3 is CASSETVNQPQHF. CDR3 nucleotides: TGTGCCAGCAGTGAAACAGTCAATCAGCCCCAGCATTTT.

J is TRBJ1-2 and V is TRBV6-2 or TRBV6-3; perhaps TRBD1 as D (6 bases). The CDR3 covers 18 residues. V was shortened by 0 bases and J by 3 bases, with 20 bases between the two germline ends. CDR1 MNHEY and CDR2 SVGEGT come from the germline V gene. For the CDR3, the DNA is TGTGCCAGCAGTTACTCGATTGGCCCTCGGGGGCCGGACTATGGCTACACCTTC. Protein: CASSYSIGPRGPDYGYTF.

V usage is TRBV24-1 and J usage is TRBJ2-2; TRBD2 is a possible D gene (6 bases). V shed 2 bases and J shed 1 base, with 10 bases lying between them. The germline CDR1 and CDR2 sequences are KGHDR and SFDVKD. This CDR3 has 16 residues. As DNA, the CDR3 is TGTGCCACCAGTGATTGGGGACTGGGGAACACCGGGGAGCTGTTTTTT. This encodes CATSDWGLGNTGELFF.

V is TRBV11-2 and J is TRBJ1-5; D not certain. CDR1 SGHAT and CDR2 FQNNGV come from the germline V gene. With 0 bases removed from V and 8 bases from J, the gap between germline ends came to 11 bases. This CDR3 comprises 14 residues. The CDR3 region has the DNA TGTGCCAGCAGCTTAGATGTAATGCTTGAGCCCCAGCATTTT. Translated: CASSLDVMLEPQHF. The variable domain in full, completed from reference TRBV11-2 and TRBJ1-5, reads EAGVAQSPRYKIIEKRQSVAFWCNPISGHATLYWYQQILGQGPKLLIQFQNNGVVDDSQLPKDRFSAERLKGVDSTLKIQPAKLEDSAVYLCASSLDVMLEPQHFGDGTRLSIL.

This clone was detected once. This chain connects TRBV7-9 to TRBJ1-2; the D is unclear. The V end was cut by 1 base, the J end by 1 base, with 1 base between. CDR1 and CDR2 (germline): SEHNR, FQNEAQ (reference sequence). There are 12 residues in the CDR3. CDR3 sequence reads: CASSLDNYGYTF. The CDR3 nucleotides are TGTGCCAGCAGCTTAGATAACTATGGCTACACCTTC.

The V call is TRBV2, the J call TRBJ1-1; perhaps TRBD1 as D (5 bases). The V gene's germline CDR1 is SNHLY and CDR2 FYNNEI. This CDR3 spans 14 amino acids. With 6 bases removed from V and 3 bases from J, the gap between germline ends came to 14 bases. CDR3 loop: CASRSGREHTEAFF. The CDR3 nucleotides are TGTGCCAGCAGATCGGGCAGGGAGCACACTGAAGCTTTCTTT.

This chain links TRBV13 with TRBJ1-1; 9 nucleotides line up with TRBD1. With V trimmed by 4 bases and J by 4 bases, 4 bases remained unmatched. The length of the CDR3 is 14 residues. Germline assignment: CDR1 PRHDT and CDR2 FYEKMQ (reference sequence). The CDR3 loop reads CASSYRTGATEAFF. The DNA of the CDR3 is TGTGCCAGCAGCTACCGGACAGGGGCCACTGAAGCTTTCTTT.